This TCR beta chain appears in the sequencing data of a study of T cell responses to AZD1222 COVID-19 vaccine. General observations from the study: Females outnumbered males among donors, who were mostly white British; clonal diversity was possibly underestimated. Researchers took repertoire samples only after the peak T cell response had come. Spike was spanned by vaccine-associated CD4 TCRs, with dominance at 160-218 and 743-854.

Of note for this clone: No antigen is known for it.

Germline values: CDR1 KGHSH, CDR2 LQKENI. V lost 6 bases to trimming and J lost 5 bases, with 8 bases between them. This CDR3 is built from 12 residues. Produced via immunoSEQ multiplex PCR; TCRdb's table is partial and in-frame only. The sample holds more than 45,000 clones, less than 85% seen once. The source material was peripheral blood, sampled on day 0 of AZD1222 vaccination. V gene TRBV18 combines with J gene TRBJ2-1; no definite D call. The source is an adult in good health. This CDR3 is CASSRPDNEQFF. In nucleotides, the CDR3 is TGTGCCAGCTCGCGGCCAGACAATGAGCAGTTCTTC.